This TCR beta chain was obtained from a study of T-cell memory formation after mild COVID-19. In the study overall: TCR clusters largely stayed donor specific.

TCRdb re-derived calls from the 5' RACE reads in MiXCR, one entry per CDR3 protein. The sample records 55,000 to 70,000 distinct CDR3 sequences, 25% to 30% being singletons. This clonotype was seen a handful of times. V was cut by 2 bases and J by 6 bases, with 10 bases left in between. Germline CDR1 MGHRA, CDR2 YSYEKL. The CDR3 is made up of 14 amino acids. The receptor was derived from a man aged 18-30 years who had mild COVID-19 (a few samples of this study predate the infection). Cell type and time point are not known. V and J are TRBV4-1 and TRBJ2-2, with D unresolved. Sequencing used PBMCs or a T cell subset sorted from them (not recorded which). The CDR3 here is CASSQLHGAGELFF. The CDR3 DNA reads as TGCGCCAGCAGCCAATTGCATGGGGCCGGGGAGCTGTTTTTT.